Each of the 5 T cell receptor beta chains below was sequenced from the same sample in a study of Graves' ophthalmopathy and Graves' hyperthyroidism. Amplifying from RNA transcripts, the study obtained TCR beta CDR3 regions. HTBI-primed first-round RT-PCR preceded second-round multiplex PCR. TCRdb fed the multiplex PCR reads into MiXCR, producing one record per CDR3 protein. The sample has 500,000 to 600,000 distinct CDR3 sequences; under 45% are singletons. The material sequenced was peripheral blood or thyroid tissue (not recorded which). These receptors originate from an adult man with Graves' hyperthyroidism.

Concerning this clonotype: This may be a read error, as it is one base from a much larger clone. DNA of the CDR3: TGCGCCAGCAGCTCAAGGTCAGGGGGCACTGAAGCTTTCTTT. Its protein product is CASSSRSGGTEAFF. The chain uses TRBV5-1 and TRBJ1-1; 7 bases align to TRBD1. CDR1 is SGHRS, CDR2 YFSETQ, per germline. V trimming: 3 bases; J trimming: 4 bases; junction bases outside the gene matches: 6. The CDR3 has 14 amino acids.

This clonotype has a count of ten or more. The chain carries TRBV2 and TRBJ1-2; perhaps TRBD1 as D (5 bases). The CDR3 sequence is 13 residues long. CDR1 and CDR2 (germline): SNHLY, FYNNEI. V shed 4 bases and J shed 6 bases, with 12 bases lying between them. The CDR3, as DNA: TGTGCCAGCAGTGCGGGGCCGGGGGATGGCTACACCTTC. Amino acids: CASSAGPGDGYTF.

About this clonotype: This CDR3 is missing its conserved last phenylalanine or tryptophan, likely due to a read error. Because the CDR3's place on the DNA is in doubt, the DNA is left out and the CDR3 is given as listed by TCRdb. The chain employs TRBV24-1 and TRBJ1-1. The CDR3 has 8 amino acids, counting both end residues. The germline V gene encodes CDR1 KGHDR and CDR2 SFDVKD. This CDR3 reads CATRDGNY.

In DNA, the CDR3 is TGTGCCAGCAGTGCCGGGACAGATTTCGCTGAAGCTTTCTTT. It specifies CASSAGTDFAEAFF. This chain connects TRBV7-3 to TRBJ1-1, with TRBD1 matching 7 bases. This CDR3 is 14 amino acids long. Trimming took 6 bases from V and 6 from J; bases not matched to a gene: 10. The germline CDR1 and CDR2 sequences are SGHTA and FQGTGA. Drawing the rest from reference TRBV7-3 and TRBJ1-1, the complete variable domain is GAGVSQTPSNKVTEKGKYVELRCDPISGHTALYWYRQSLGQGPEFLIYFQGTGAADDSGLPNDRFFAVRPEGSVSTLKIQRTERGDSAVYLCASSAGTDFAEAFFGQGTRLTVV.

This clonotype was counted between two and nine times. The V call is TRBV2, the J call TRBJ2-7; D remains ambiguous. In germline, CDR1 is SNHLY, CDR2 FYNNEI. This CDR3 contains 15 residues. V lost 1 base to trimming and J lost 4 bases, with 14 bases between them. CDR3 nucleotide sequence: TGTGCCAGCAGTGAAGGACCTAAGTCTTTATACGAGCAGTACTTC. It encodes CASSEGPKSLYEQYF.